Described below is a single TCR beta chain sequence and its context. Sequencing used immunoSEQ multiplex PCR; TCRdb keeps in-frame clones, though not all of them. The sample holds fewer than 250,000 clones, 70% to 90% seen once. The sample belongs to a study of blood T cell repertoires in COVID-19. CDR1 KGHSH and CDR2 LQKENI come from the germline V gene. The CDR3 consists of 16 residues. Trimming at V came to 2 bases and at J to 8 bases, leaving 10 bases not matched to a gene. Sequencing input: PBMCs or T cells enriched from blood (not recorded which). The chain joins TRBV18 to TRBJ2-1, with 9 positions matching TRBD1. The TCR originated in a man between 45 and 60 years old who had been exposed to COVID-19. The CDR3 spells CASSPSSGQGFYEQFF. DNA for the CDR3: TGTGCCAGCTCACCAAGTTCGGGACAGGGTTTTTATGAGCAGTTCTTC.